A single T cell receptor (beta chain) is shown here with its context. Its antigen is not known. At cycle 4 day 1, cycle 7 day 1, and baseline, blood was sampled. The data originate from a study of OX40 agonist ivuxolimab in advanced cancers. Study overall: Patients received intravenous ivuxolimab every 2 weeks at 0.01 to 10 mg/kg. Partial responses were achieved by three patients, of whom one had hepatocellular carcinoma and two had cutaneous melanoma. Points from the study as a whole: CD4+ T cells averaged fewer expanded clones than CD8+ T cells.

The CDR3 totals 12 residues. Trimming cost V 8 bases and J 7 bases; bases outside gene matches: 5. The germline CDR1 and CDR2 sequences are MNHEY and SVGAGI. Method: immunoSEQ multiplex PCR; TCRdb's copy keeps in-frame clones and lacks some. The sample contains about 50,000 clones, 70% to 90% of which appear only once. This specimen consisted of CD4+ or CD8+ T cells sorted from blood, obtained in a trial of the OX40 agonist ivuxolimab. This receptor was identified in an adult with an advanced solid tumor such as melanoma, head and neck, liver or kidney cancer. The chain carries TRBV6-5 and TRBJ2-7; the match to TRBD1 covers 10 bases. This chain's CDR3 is CASGDRGFEQYF. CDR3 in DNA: TGTGCCAGCGGGGACAGGGGTTTTGAGCAGTACTTC.